This T cell receptor (beta chain) derives from a study of cytomegalovirus exposure and HLA in healthy donors. The study, taken as a whole, reports: An apparent linkage of common viral pathogens to several of the most significant clusters emerged in a later analysis. Follow-up analysis later connected one missense variant in DCLRE1C with trimming of TCR beta V- and J-genes. Associated with cytomegalovirus, according to the listing, were fewer than 200 TCR beta chains.

To note about this clone: Its target is unknown.

In the PCR, 60 Vbeta and 13 Jbeta primers were used. The repertoire was sequenced with immunoSEQ multiplex PCR; TCRdb's copy has only in-frame clones and lacks some. The sample consists of roughly 170,000 clones, just over 75% of them appearing once. This CDR3 has 14 amino acids. Trimming stripped 1 base from V and 6 bases from J, with 13 bases between. CDR1 and CDR2 (germline): SGHTA, FQGNSA. The material sequenced was PBMCs. The chain is built from TRBV7-2 and TRBJ2-7; TRBD2 is a possible D gene (5 bases). The origin of this receptor is a young woman in good health and CMV-seropositive. The CDR3 region is CASSLDGGYVEQYF. The CDR3 bases are TGTGCCAGCAGCTTAGATGGAGGCTACGTCGAGCAGTACTTC.